Presented here are 16 T cell receptor beta chains from one specimen sequenced in a study of identifying expanded T cells in peripheral blood. Here immunoSEQ multiplex PCR was the method, and the copy in TCRdb shows in-frame clones only, minus some. The sample lists about 58,000 clones, about 92% occurring once. Material for sequencing was blood. These receptors all come from a person aged 18 to 75 in good health.

V gene TRBV4-3 combines with J gene TRBJ1-6; D is possibly TRBD1 (5 bases). CDR1 and CDR2 from the germline V gene are LGHNA and YSLEER. V dropped 0 bases and J dropped 8 bases, with 8 bases sitting between them. The CDR3 loop spans 14 amino acids. The CDR3 DNA follows: TGCGCCAGCAGCCAAGATCTCAGGGATTCACCCCTCCACTTT. It yields the protein CASSQDLRDSPLHF.

V usage is TRBV9 and J usage is TRBJ1-1; D remains ambiguous. Per germline, CDR1 SGDLS and CDR2 YYNGEE. The CDR3 is made up of 12 amino acids. V lost 3 bases and J lost 2, with 5 bases in between. This CDR3 is CASSDSNTEAFF. Here the CDR3 DNA reads TGTGCCAGCAGCGACAGTAACACTGAAGCTTTCTTT.

The chain is built from TRBV10-3 and TRBJ2-5; no reliable D call. The germline gives CDR1 ENHRY, CDR2 SYGVKD. The ends were cut back, 6 bases at V and 0 bases at J, with 5 bases in the middle. This CDR3 comprises 12 residues. CDR3 sequence (DNA): TGTGCCATCAGCAGGTACCAAGAGACCCAGTACTTC. Protein sequence: CAISRYQETQYF.

V usage is TRBV14 and J usage is TRBJ2-1; TRBD2 might be the D (7 bases). Germline V gene lookup returns CDR1 SGHDN and CDR2 FVKESK. The ends were cut back, 4 bases at V and 4 bases at J, with 17 bases in the middle. CDR3 length: 16 residues. CDR3 in DNA: TGTGCCAGCAGCCGGTTTAGGGGGGGTAGGTACAATGAGCAGTTCTTC. It is translated as CASSRFRGGRYNEQFF.

The rearrangement joins TRBV27 to TRBJ2-5; 8 bases agree with TRBD2. Per germline, CDR1 MNHEY and CDR2 SMNVEV (reference sequence). The CDR3 runs 17 residues. With V trimmed by 1 base and J by 5 bases, 12 bases remained unmatched. CDR3 region: CASSLFGRAYPGETQYF. In DNA form, the CDR3 reads TGTGCCAGCAGTTTATTCGGGAGGGCCTACCCCGGCGAGACCCAGTACTTC.

The chain carries TRBV9 and TRBJ1-1; D ambiguous. This CDR3 has 13 amino acids. CDR1 is SGDLS and CDR2 is YYNGEE in the germline V gene. The V end was cut by 3 bases, the J end by 4 bases, with 10 bases between. In DNA, the CDR3 is TGTGCCAGCAGCGCTAGTTCGGGCACTGAAGCTTTCTTT. As protein: CASSASSGTEAFF.

The chain joins TRBV28 to TRBJ1-2; no clear D gene. Trimming cost V 10 bases and J 1 base, with 19 bases left between them. The germline gives CDR1 MDHEN, CDR2 SYDVKM. This CDR3 is 15 amino acids long. The CDR3 protein is CATRPPAAFNYGYTF. The CDR3 DNA follows: TGTGCCACCCGGCCACCGGCAGCTTTTAACTATGGCTACACCTTC.

Written as DNA, the CDR3 is TGTGCCGCGAGGTTGGGTGAAGTCACAGATACGCAGTATTTT. Translating it yields CAARLGEVTDTQYF. The rearrangement uses TRBV6-1 and TRBJ2-3; no firm D call. Germline V CDR1 and CDR2: MNHNS, SASEGT. CDR3 size: 14 residues. The V end lost 11 bases, the J end lost 2 bases, and 17 bases lay between the germline ends.

The chain links TRBV9 to TRBJ2-2; 8 nucleotides agree with TRBD2. CDR1 SGDLS and CDR2 YYNGEE come from the germline V gene. J was trimmed by 5 bases and V by 6 bases; bases with no gene match: 6. The CDR3 covers 14 residues. The CDR3 DNA is TGTGCCAGCACGAGCGGGAGTCGGACCGGGGAGCTGTTTTTT. Translated: CASTSGSRTGELFF.

The chain has TRBV2 and TRBJ1-1; weak D call: TRBD1 (5 bases). CDR3 length: 14 amino acids. CDR1 and CDR2 from the germline V gene are SNHLY and FYNNEI. V dropped 6 bases and J dropped 8 bases, with 19 bases sitting between them. This CDR3 is CASRSGGTGGEAFF. CDR3 in DNA: TGTGCCAGCAGATCCGGAGGGACGGGGGGAGAAGCTTTCTTT.

The chain combines TRBV29-1 with TRBJ2-5; 7 bases agree with TRBD2. The CDR3 extends over 14 amino acids. Per germline, CDR1 SQVTM and CDR2 ANQGSEA. V lost 7 bases, J lost 5 bases, and 13 bases stayed unmatched. The CDR3, as DNA: TGCAGCGGATGGAGAACGGGGGGTGGGGAGACCCAGTACTTC. Its translation: CSGWRTGGGETQYF.

The rearrangement uses TRBV7-2 and TRBJ2-3, with TRBD2 matching over 10 bases. V shed 4 bases and J 3 bases; nucleotides not matched to a gene: 7. Germline V lookup: CDR1 SGHTA, CDR2 FQGNSA. There are 16 residues in the CDR3. CDR3 sequence: CASSSKRGGWTDTQYF. The CDR3 nucleotides are TGTGCCAGCAGCTCTAAGCGGGGGGGCTGGACAGATACGCAGTATTTT.

The rearrangement links TRBV6-5 to TRBJ1-2, with D hard to call. Germline-derived CDR1 and CDR2 are MNHEY and SVGAGI. The CDR3 is made up of 15 amino acids. The germline V and J ends were trimmed by 0 bases and 4 bases, with 12 bases remaining between them. CDR3 amino acids: CASSYSKGLVYGYTF. The DNA for the CDR3 is TGTGCCAGCAGTTACTCGAAGGGCCTTGTCTATGGCTACACCTTC.

V is TRBV19 and J is TRBJ1-1; D remains unclear. Trimming cost V 6 bases and J 6 bases, with 17 bases left between them. The CDR3 contains 14 residues. Germline CDR1 LNHDA, CDR2 SQIVND (reference sequence). The CDR3 nucleotides are TGTGCCAGTAGGAGAGTCGGGGATGGCTCTGAAGCTTTCTTT. Amino acids: CASRRVGDGSEAFF.

This clone showed up just once. The genes are TRBV5-1 and TRBJ1-1; 11 positions match TRBD1. V trimming: 6 bases; J trimming: 5 bases; junction bases outside the gene matches: 6. The CDR3 runs 14 residues. Germline-derived CDR1 and CDR2 are SGHRS and YFSETQ. The chain's CDR3 is CASNFGTGGTEAFF. DNA for the CDR3: TGCGCCAGCAACTTCGGGACAGGGGGAACTGAAGCTTTCTTT. The complete variable domain, with remaining parts taken from reference TRBV5-1 and TRBJ1-1, reads KAGVTQTPRYLIKTRGQQVTLSCSPISGHRSVSWYQQTPGQGLQFLFEYFSETQRNKGNFPGRFSGRQFSNSRSEMNVSTLELGDSALYLCASNFGTGGTEAFFGQGTRLTVV.

The chain uses TRBV2 and TRBJ2-3; TRBD2 matches 12 bases. Trimming cost V 1 base and J 2 bases; bases outside gene matches: 4. The CDR3 consists of 17 residues. Germline V gene sequence: CDR1 SNHLY, CDR2 FYNNEI. CDR3 residues: CASSEGTSGALTDTQYF. The CDR3 region has the DNA TGTGCCAGCAGTGAAGGGACTAGCGGGGCCCTCACAGATACGCAGTATTTT.